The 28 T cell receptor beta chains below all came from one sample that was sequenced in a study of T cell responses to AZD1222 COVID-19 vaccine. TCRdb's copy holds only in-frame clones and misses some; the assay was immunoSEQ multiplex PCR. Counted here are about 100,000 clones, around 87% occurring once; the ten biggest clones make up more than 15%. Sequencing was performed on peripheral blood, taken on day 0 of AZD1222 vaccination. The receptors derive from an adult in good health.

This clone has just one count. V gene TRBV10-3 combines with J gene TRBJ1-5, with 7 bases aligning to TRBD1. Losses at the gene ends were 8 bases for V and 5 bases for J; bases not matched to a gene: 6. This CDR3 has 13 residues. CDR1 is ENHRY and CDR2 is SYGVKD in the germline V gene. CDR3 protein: CAIRTGIDQPQHF. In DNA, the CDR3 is TGTGCCATCCGGACAGGCATAGATCAGCCCCAGCATTTT.

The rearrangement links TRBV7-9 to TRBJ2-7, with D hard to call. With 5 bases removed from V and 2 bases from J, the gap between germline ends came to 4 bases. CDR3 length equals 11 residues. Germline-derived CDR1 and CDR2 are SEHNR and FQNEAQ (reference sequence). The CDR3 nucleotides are TGTGCCAGCAGCAACGCCTACGAGCAGTACTTC. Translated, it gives CASSNAYEQYF.

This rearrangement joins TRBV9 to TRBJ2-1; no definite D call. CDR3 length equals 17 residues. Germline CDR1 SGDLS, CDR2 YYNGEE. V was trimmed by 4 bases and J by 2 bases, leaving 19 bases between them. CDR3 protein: CASSPGTRVRAYNEQFF. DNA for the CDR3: TGTGCCAGCAGCCCAGGTACCCGGGTTCGGGCCTACAATGAGCAGTTCTTC.

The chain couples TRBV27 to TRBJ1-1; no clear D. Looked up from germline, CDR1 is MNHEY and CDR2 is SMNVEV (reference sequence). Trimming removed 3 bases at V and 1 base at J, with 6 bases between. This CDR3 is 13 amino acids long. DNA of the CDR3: TGTGCCAGCAGTTTTTGGACGAACACTGAAGCTTTCTTT. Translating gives CASSFWTNTEAFF.

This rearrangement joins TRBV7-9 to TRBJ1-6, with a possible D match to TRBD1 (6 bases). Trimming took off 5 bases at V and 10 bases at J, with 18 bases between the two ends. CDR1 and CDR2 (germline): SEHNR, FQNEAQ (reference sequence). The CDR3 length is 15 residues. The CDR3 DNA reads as TGTGCCAGCAGCCTAACACGGGCAGGGGACTCACCCCTCCACTTT. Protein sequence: CASSLTRAGDSPLHF.

The CDR3 sequence is CARAGGYEQFF. Written as DNA, the CDR3 is TGTGCCAGGGCCGGGGGGTATGAGCAGTTCTTC. This sequence joins TRBV19 and TRBJ2-1; 7 bases are a match to TRBD2. The CDR3 loop spans 11 amino acids. Germline V gives CDR1 LNHDA, CDR2 SQIVND (reference sequence). With 9 bases clipped from V and 8 bases from J, the junction kept 4 bases outside the gene matches.

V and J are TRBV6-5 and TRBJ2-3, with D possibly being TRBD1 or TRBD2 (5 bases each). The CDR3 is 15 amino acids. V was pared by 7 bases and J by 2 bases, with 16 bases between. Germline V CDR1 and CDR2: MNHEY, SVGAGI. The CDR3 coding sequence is TGTGCCAGCAACCTCAATTCCGGGGCCACAGATACGCAGTATTTT. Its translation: CASNLNSGATDTQYF.

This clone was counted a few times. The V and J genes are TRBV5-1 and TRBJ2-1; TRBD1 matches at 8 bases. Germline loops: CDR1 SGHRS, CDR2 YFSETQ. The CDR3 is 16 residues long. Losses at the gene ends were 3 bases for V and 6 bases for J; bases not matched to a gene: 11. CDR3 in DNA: TGCGCCAGCAGCTCAAACCCGGGACAGGTTTCCAATGAGCAGTTCTTC. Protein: CASSSNPGQVSNEQFF. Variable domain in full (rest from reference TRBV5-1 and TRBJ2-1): KAGVTQTPRYLIKTRGQQVTLSCSPISGHRSVSWYQQTPGQGLQFLFEYFSETQRNKGNFPGRFSGRQFSNSRSEMNVSTLELGDSALYLCASSSNPGQVSNEQFFGPGTRLTVL.

The CDR3 DNA is TGTGCCAGCAGCGTAGAGGGCAGCCCCAATTCACCCCTCCACTTT. Encoded protein: CASSVEGSPNSPLHF. This chain connects TRBV9 to TRBJ1-6; D unresolved. Trimming left V 0 bases short and J 7 bases short, with 11 bases between. This CDR3 comprises 15 residues. The germline gives CDR1 SGDLS, CDR2 YYNGEE.

DNA for the CDR3: TGTGCCAGCAGGACGGGCTATGGCTACACCTTC. It encodes CASRTGYGYTF. The chain links TRBV6-5 to TRBJ1-2; no clear D. The ends were cut back, 6 bases at V and 4 bases at J, with 6 bases in the middle. CDR1 and CDR2 (germline): MNHEY, SVGAGI. The CDR3 runs 11 residues.

The CDR3 nucleotides are TGTGCCAGCAGTTTAAAGGGTGGGGGCTACACCTTC. As protein: CASSLKGGGYTF. This chain joins TRBV12-3 or TRBV12-4 and TRBJ1-2, with D uncertain. The CDR3 runs 12 residues. The V gene lost 2 bases and the J gene lost 8 bases, with 9 bases spanning the gap.

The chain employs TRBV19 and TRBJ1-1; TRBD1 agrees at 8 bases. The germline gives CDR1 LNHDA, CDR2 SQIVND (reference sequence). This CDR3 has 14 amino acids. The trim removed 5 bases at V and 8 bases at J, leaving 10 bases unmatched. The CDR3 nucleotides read TGTGCCAGTAGTCGGTCCCTAGGACAGGGAGAAGCTTTCTTT. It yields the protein CASSRSLGQGEAFF.

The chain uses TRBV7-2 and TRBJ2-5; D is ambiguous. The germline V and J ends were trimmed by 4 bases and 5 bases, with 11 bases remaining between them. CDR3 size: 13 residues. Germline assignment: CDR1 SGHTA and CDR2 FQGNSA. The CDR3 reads CASSSYLRETQYF. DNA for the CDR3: TGTGCCAGCAGCTCATACCTCAGGGAGACCCAGTACTTC.

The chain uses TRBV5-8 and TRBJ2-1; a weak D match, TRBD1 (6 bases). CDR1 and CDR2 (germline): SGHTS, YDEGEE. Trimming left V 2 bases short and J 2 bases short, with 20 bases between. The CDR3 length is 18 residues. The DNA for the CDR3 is TGTGCCAGCAGCTTTGTGAGACGTGGGACACGGGCCTACAATGAGCAGTTCTTC. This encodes CASSFVRRGTRAYNEQFF.

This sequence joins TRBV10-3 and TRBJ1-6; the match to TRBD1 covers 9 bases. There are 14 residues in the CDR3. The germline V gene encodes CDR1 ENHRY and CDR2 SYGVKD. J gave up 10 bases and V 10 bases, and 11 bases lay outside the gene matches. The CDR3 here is CATTGDRAISPLHF. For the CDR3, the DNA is TGTGCCACCACCGGGGACAGGGCTATCTCACCCCTCCACTTT.

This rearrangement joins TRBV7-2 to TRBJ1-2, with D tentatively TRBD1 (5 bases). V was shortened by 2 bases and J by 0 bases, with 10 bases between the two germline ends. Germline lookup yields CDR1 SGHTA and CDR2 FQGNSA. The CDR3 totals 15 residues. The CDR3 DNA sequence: TGTGCCAGCAGCTTAAGAGGGGCGCCTAACTATGGCTACACCTTC. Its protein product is CASSLRGAPNYGYTF. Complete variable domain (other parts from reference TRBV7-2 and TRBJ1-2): GAGVSQSPSNKVTEKGKDVELRCDPISGHTALYWYRQSLGQGLEFLIYFQGNSAPDKSGLPSDRFSAERTGGSVSTLTIQRTQQEDSAVYLCASSLRGAPNYGYTFGSGTRLTVV.

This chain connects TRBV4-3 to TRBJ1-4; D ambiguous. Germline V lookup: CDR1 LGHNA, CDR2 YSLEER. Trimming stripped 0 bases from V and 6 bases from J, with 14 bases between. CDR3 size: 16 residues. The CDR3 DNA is TGCGCCAGCAGCCAAGATCTGGTAGGGCAGGATGAAAAACTGTTTTTT. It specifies CASSQDLVGQDEKLFF.

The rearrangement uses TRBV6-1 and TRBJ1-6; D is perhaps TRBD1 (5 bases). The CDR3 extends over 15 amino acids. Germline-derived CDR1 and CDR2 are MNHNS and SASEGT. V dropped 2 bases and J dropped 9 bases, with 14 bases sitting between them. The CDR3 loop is CASSELGQGSSPLHF. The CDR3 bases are TGTGCCAGCAGTGAATTAGGGCAGGGAAGTTCACCCCTCCACTTT.

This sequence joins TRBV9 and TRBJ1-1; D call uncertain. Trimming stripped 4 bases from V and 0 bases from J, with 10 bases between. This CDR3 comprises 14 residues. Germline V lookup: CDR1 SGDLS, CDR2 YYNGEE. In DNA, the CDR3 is TGTGCCAGCAGCCCCCAGTTGATGAACACTGAAGCTTTCTTT. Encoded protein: CASSPQLMNTEAFF.

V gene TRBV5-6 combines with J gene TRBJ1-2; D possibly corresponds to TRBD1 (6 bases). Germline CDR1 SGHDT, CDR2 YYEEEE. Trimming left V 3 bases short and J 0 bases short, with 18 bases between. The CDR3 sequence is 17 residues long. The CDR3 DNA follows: TGTGCCAGCAGCTCAGGACAGTCCTACGCCACTAACTATGGCTACACCTTC. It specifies CASSSGQSYATNYGYTF.

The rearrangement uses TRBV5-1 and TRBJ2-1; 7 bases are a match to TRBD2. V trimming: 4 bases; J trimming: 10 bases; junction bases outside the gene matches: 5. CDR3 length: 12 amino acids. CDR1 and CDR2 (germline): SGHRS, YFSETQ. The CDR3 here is CASSMGGVEQFF. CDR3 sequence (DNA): TGCGCCAGCAGCATGGGAGGGGTCGAGCAGTTCTTC.

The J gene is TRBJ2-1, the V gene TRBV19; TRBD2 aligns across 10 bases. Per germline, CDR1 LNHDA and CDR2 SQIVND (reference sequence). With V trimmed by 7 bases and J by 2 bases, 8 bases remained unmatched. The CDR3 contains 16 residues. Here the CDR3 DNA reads TGTGCCAGTACGGCCGCGCTAGCGGGGGCCTACAATGAGCAGTTCTTC. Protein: CASTAALAGAYNEQFF.

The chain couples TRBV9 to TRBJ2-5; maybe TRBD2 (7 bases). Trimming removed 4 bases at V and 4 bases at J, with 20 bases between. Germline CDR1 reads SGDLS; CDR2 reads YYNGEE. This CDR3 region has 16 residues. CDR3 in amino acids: CASSPRGGGDGETQYF. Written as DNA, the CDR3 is TGTGCCAGCAGCCCTCGAGGGGGGGGTGATGGAGAGACCCAGTACTTC. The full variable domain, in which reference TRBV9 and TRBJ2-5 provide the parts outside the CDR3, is DSGVTQTPKHLITATGQRVTLRCSPRSGDLSVYWYQQSLDQGLQFLIQYYNGEERAKGNILERFSAQQFPDLHSELNLSSLELGDSALYFCASSPRGGGDGETQYFGPGTRLLVL.

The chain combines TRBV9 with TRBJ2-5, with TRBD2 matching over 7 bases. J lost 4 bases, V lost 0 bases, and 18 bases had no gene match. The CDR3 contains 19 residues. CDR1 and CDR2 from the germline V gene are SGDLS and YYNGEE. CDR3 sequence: CASSVGADGGRAGRETQYF. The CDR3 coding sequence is TGTGCCAGCAGCGTAGGGGCCGACGGGGGGAGGGCCGGTAGAGAGACCCAGTACTTC. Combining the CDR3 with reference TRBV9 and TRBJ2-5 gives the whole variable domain DSGVTQTPKHLITATGQRVTLRCSPRSGDLSVYWYQQSLDQGLQFLIQYYNGEERAKGNILERFSAQQFPDLHSELNLSSLELGDSALYFCASSVGADGGRAGRETQYFGPGTRLLVL.

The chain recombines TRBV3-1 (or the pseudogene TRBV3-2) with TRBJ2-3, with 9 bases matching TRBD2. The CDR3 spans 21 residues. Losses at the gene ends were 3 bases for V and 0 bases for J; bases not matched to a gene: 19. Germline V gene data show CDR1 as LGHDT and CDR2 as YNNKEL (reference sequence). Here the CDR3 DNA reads TGTGCCAGCAGCCAGGCGAGCGAGCGGGAGGATGGGGTTCCTAGCACAGATACGCAGTATTTT. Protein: CASSQASEREDGVPSTDTQYF.

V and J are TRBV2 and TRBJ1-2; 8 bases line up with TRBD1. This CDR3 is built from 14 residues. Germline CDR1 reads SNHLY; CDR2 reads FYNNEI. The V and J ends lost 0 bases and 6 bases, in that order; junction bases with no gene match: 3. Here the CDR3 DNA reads TGTGCCAGCAGTGAAGCGCAGGGGGCAGATGGCTACACCTTC. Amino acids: CASSEAQGADGYTF.

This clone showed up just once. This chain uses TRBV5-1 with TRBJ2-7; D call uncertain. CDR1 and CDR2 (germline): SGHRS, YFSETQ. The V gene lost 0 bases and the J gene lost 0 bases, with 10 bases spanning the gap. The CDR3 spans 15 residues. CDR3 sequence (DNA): TGCGCCAGCAGCTTGGAGTCCGTAAGCTCCTACGAGCAGTACTTC. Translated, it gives CASSLESVSSYEQYF.

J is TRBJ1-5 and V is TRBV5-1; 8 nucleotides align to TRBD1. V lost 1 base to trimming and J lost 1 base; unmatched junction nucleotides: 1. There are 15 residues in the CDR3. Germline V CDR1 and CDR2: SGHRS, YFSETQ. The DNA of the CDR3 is TGCGCCAGCAGCTTGTCAGGGGGCAGCAATCAGCCCCAGCATTTT. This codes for CASSLSGGSNQPQHF.